These 3 T cell receptor beta chains share one sample of origin, sequenced in a study of T cell responses to AZD1222 COVID-19 vaccine. Clones were read by immunoSEQ multiplex PCR, and TCRdb kept only the in-frame ones, dropping some. The table has around 99,000 clones, more than 75% seen once. Sequenced here: peripheral blood, sampled 28 days after the second AZD1222 dose. The receptors shown here come from an adult who received the AZD1222 COVID-19 vaccine.

The V call is TRBV7-3, the J call TRBJ2-2, with TRBD1 matching over 8 bases. The ends lost 5 bases at V and 0 bases at J; junction bases unmatched: 2. This CDR3 contains 15 residues. Looked up from germline, CDR1 is SGHTA and CDR2 is FQGTGA. The CDR3 sequence is CASSRDRTNTGELFF. DNA for the CDR3: TGTGCCAGCAGCCGGGACAGGACGAACACCGGGGAGCTGTTTTTT.

The chain links TRBV25-1 to TRBJ1-4; tentative D call: TRBD1 (5 bases). The CDR3 consists of 14 residues. V lost 8 bases and J lost 8, with 18 bases in between. The germline V gene has CDR1 MGHDK and CDR2 SYGVNS. The CDR3: CASASGGRVEKLFF. CDR3 sequence (DNA): TGTGCCAGCGCCTCAGGCGGCAGGGTGGAAAAACTGTTTTTT.

This chain joins TRBV6-5 and TRBJ1-2; D ambiguous. V lost 3 bases and J 1 base, leaving 9 bases between the germline ends. Germline-derived CDR1 and CDR2 are MNHEY and SVGAGI. This CDR3 region has 14 residues. The CDR3 reads CASSYLRNNYGYTF. The DNA for the CDR3 is TGTGCCAGCAGTTATTTAAGGAATAACTATGGCTACACCTTC.